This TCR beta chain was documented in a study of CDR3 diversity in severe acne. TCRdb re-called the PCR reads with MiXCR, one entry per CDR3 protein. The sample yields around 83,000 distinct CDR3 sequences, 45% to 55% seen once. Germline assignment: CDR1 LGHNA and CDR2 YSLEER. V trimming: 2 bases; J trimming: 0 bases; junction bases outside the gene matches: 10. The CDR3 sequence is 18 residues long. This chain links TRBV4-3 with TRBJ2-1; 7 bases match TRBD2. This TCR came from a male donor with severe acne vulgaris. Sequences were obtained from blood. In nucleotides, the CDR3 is TGCGCCAGCAGCCAATCCGCCACTAGCGCTGGCTCCTACAATGAGCAGTTCTTC. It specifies CASSQSATSAGSYNEQFF.